These 22 T cell receptor beta chains were sequenced from one sample in a study of blood T cell repertoires in COVID-19. Assay used: immunoSEQ multiplex PCR; TCRdb lists only in-frame clones, some missing. The sample yields 200,000 or so clones, 85% to 90% seen once. Source material: peripheral blood. The source of these receptors is a middle-aged man with acute or convalescent COVID-19.

The J gene is TRBJ1-4, the V gene TRBV5-4; 10 nucleotides line up with TRBD1. The V and J ends lost 7 bases and 8 bases, in that order; junction bases with no gene match: 8. The V gene's germline CDR1 is SGHNT and CDR2 YYREEE (reference sequence). CDR3 size: 14 residues. The CDR3 protein is CASATGTGEEKLFF. The CDR3 DNA reads as TGTGCCAGCGCTACCGGGACAGGGGAGGAAAAACTGTTTTTT.

The chain joins TRBV7-9 to TRBJ2-1; D remains ambiguous. Trimming took off 5 bases at V and 4 bases at J, with 9 bases between the two ends. The CDR3 has 13 residues. The germline V gene encodes CDR1 SEHNR and CDR2 FQNEAQ (reference sequence). This CDR3 is CASSPPRYNEQFF. CDR3 bases: TGTGCCAGCAGCCCCCCGCGATACAATGAGCAGTTCTTC. The full variable domain, completed using reference TRBV7-9 and TRBJ2-1, is DTGVSQNPRHKITKRGQNVTFRCDPISEHNRLYWYRQTLGQGPEFLTYFQNEAQLEKSRLLSDRFSAERPKGSFSTLEIQRTEQGDSAMYLCASSPPRYNEQFFGPGTRLTVL.

The J gene is TRBJ1-1, the V gene TRBV6-5; 7 positions match TRBD1. The CDR3 loop spans 14 amino acids. Losses at the gene ends were 6 bases for V and 3 bases for J; bases not matched to a gene: 7. Germline V gene data show CDR1 as MNHEY and CDR2 as SVGAGI. CDR3 region: CASRLGGWDTEAFF. CDR3 DNA sequence: TGTGCCAGCAGGCTAGGGGGCTGGGACACTGAAGCTTTCTTT.

This chain uses TRBV12-3 or TRBV12-4 with TRBJ2-3; D is unclear. The V and J ends lost 5 bases and 2 bases respectively, with 5 bases between them. This CDR3 region has 12 residues. CDR3 bases: TGTGCCAGCAGTATTAACACAGATACGCAGTATTTT. Translated, it gives CASSINTDTQYF.

This rearrangement joins TRBV19 to TRBJ1-2; TRBD1 is a possible D gene (6 bases). Between the trimmed V and J ends, which lost 0 bases and 2 bases, there was a span of 13 bases. The CDR3 contains 16 residues. Germline-derived CDR1 and CDR2 are LNHDA and SQIVND (reference sequence). CDR3 residues: CASSIDLLQGNYGYTF. DNA for the CDR3: TGTGCCAGTAGTATAGATCTTCTGCAGGGGAACTATGGCTACACCTTC.

The CDR3, as DNA: TGTGCCAGCACCAATAGGGGACAGGGAGTTTCACCCCTCCACTTT. Translation gives CASTNRGQGVSPLHF. This chain uses TRBV11-2 with TRBJ1-6; TRBD1 aligns across 9 bases. V was clipped by 7 bases and J by 9 bases; unmatched bases: 10. CDR1 SGHAT and CDR2 FQNNGV come from the germline V gene. There are 15 residues in the CDR3.

CDR3 DNA sequence: TGTGCCAGTAGTATAGATGGCCCAGGATTCTATGGCTACACCTTC. This translates into CASSIDGPGFYGYTF. This chain joins TRBV19 and TRBJ1-2; D remains unclear. V lost 0 bases, J lost 4 bases, and 12 bases lay in between. Per the germline V gene, CDR1 is LNHDA and CDR2 is SQIVND (reference sequence). CDR3 length equals 15 residues.

The chain couples TRBV3-1 (or the pseudogene TRBV3-2) to TRBJ1-3; D gene unclear. The CDR3 runs to 16 residues. Germline V gene data show CDR1 as LGHDT and CDR2 as YNNKEL (reference sequence). V shed 4 bases and J shed 4 bases, with 17 bases lying between them. CDR3 nucleotides: TGTGCCAGCAGCCCGCCTAACTGGGCGTTGGGAAACACCATATATTTT. Encoded protein: CASSPPNWALGNTIYF.

V gene TRBV5-6 combines with J gene TRBJ2-3, with TRBD1 matching 12 bases. This CDR3 comprises 18 residues. V lost 3 bases and J lost 2; bases outside the gene matches: 10. The V gene's germline CDR1 is SGHDT and CDR2 YYEEEE. The CDR3 region has the DNA TGTGCCAGCAGCTGGGACAGGGGGCGAAACACACACACAGATACGCAGTATTTT. Translation gives CASSWDRGRNTHTDTQYF.

This clone was found once. V and J are TRBV5-5 and TRBJ2-1, with D unresolved. This CDR3 comprises 14 residues. V lost 0 bases and J lost 3, with 7 bases in between. Germline V gene sequence: CDR1 SGHKS, CDR2 YYEKEE (reference sequence). CDR3 sequence (DNA): TGTGCCAGCAGCTTGGCCACAGACTACAATGAGCAGTTCTTC. Encoded protein: CASSLATDYNEQFF.

The chain joins TRBV3-1 (or the pseudogene TRBV3-2) to TRBJ1-1; a possible D gene is TRBD1 (5 bases). The V end lost 4 bases, the J end lost 3 bases, and 15 bases lay between the germline ends. CDR1 and CDR2 (germline): LGHDT, YNNKEL (reference sequence). The CDR3 loop spans 15 amino acids. Here the CDR3 reads CASSLHGGGHTEAFF. CDR3 DNA: TGTGCCAGCAGCCTTCACGGGGGTGGTCACACTGAAGCTTTCTTT.

The V gene is TRBV7-3, the J gene TRBJ1-1; the D is unclear. CDR3 length: 15 residues. CDR1 is SGHTA and CDR2 is FQGTGA in the germline V gene. Trimming stripped 1 base from V and 0 bases from J, with 9 bases between. The CDR3 region has the DNA TGTGCCAGCAGCTTAAGCGGGCAGATGAACACTGAAGCTTTCTTT. Translating gives CASSLSGQMNTEAFF.

This chain joins TRBV5-1 and TRBJ1-6, with a tentative D call TRBD1 (6 bases). Trimming removed 3 bases from V and 15 bases from J, with 13 bases in between. The CDR3 runs to 12 residues. From germline, CDR1 is SGHRS and CDR2 YFSETQ. The CDR3 DNA is TGCGCCAGCAGCTCGGACAGCCGGTTCCTCCACTTT. Amino acids: CASSSDSRFLHF.

The chain couples TRBV6-5 to TRBJ1-4, with a possible D match to TRBD1 (5 bases). CDR1 is MNHEY, CDR2 SVGAGI, per germline. This CDR3 comprises 13 residues. The V gene lost 7 bases and the J gene lost 7 bases, with 13 bases spanning the gap. Here the CDR3 DNA reads TGTGCCAGCAAGGCTCCCGGGGGTGAAAAACTGTTTTTT. It encodes CASKAPGGEKLFF.

With regard to this clone: At one boundary the junction diverges from the germline segment, which might be a read error. Other DNA sequences in this specimen translate into the identical CDR3. The chain employs TRBV10-2 and TRBJ1-5; D is unresolved. CDR3 length: 14 amino acids. In germline, CDR1 is WSHSY, CDR2 SAAADI. The CDR3 bases are TGCGCCAGCCGTGAGGGAGGTAGCAATCAGCCCCAGCATTTT. Its protein product is CASREGGSNQPQHF.

V is TRBV19 and J is TRBJ2-2, with no clear D. This CDR3 region has 15 residues. The germline V and J ends were trimmed by 7 bases and 1 base, with 13 bases remaining between them. From germline, CDR1 is LNHDA and CDR2 SQIVND (reference sequence). The CDR3 spells CASKSSTVNTGELFF. Written as DNA, the CDR3 is TGTGCCAGTAAATCTAGTACTGTGAACACCGGGGAGCTGTTTTTT.

V is TRBV2 and J is TRBJ1-1; 8 bases agree with TRBD1. J was trimmed by 6 bases and V by 3 bases; bases with no gene match: 6. Germline V gene data show CDR1 as SNHLY and CDR2 as FYNNEI. This CDR3 has 14 amino acids. CDR3 coding DNA: TGTGCCAGCAGTGAGGACAGGGTAAGACCTGAAGCTTTCTTT. Protein: CASSEDRVRPEAFF.

The rearrangement uses TRBV3-1 (or the pseudogene TRBV3-2) and TRBJ2-1; TRBD1 matches at 9 bases. Germline V CDR1 and CDR2: LGHDT, YNNKEL (reference sequence). CDR3 length equals 16 residues. After removal of 4 bases from V and 2 bases from J, the junction contained 6 bases not matched to a gene. Written as DNA, the CDR3 is TGTGCCAGCAGCCTAAACAGGGGGCTCCCCTACAATGAGCAGTTCTTC. Translated, it gives CASSLNRGLPYNEQFF.

This rearrangement joins TRBV5-1 to TRBJ2-5; 13 bases map to TRBD2. Unmatched junction bases numbered 3, after V lost 3 bases and J lost 1 base. Germline loops: CDR1 SGHRS, CDR2 YFSETQ. This CDR3 region has 16 residues. The CDR3 sequence: CASSWGLAGPQETQYF. For the CDR3, the DNA is TGCGCCAGCAGCTGGGGACTAGCGGGGCCCCAAGAGACCCAGTACTTC.

The chain joins TRBV15 to TRBJ1-1; the D is unclear. This CDR3 is built from 16 residues. Germline V lookup: CDR1 LNHNV, CDR2 YYDKDF (reference sequence). V dropped 0 bases and J dropped 4 bases, with 15 bases sitting between them. CDR3: CATSREFLGEGTEAFF. The CDR3 coding sequence is TGTGCCACCAGCAGAGAATTTCTGGGCGAGGGCACTGAAGCTTTCTTT. The variable domain in full, with the rest retrieved from reference TRBV15 and TRBJ1-1, is DAMVIQNPRYQVTQFGKPVTLSCSQTLNHNVMYWYQQKSSQAPKLLFHYYDKDFNNEADTPDNFQSRRPNTSFCFLDIRSPGLGDTAMYLCATSREFLGEGTEAFFGQGTRLTVV.

This chain connects TRBV9 to TRBJ1-4; D possibly corresponds to TRBD1 (6 bases). Germline CDR1 SGDLS, CDR2 YYNGEE. V was shortened by 0 bases and J by 5 bases, with 8 bases between the two germline ends. CDR3 size: 14 residues. This CDR3 reads CASSVEGENEKLFF. For the CDR3, the DNA is TGTGCCAGCAGCGTAGAGGGGGAGAATGAAAAACTGTTTTTT.

V and J are TRBV4-2 and TRBJ1-4; 9 nucleotides align to TRBD1. The V segment lost 2 bases and the J segment 7 bases; nucleotides outside the gene matches: 5. Germline CDR1 reads LGHNA; CDR2 reads YNFKEQ. The CDR3 sequence is 15 residues long. Here the CDR3 reads CASSQSTGGGEKLFF. The DNA for the CDR3 is TGTGCCAGCAGCCAATCAACAGGGGGCGGTGAAAAACTGTTTTTT.